This passage covers 14 T cell receptor beta chains from one sample sequenced in a study of cytomegalovirus exposure and HLA in healthy donors. PCR used 60 Vbeta primers and 13 Jbeta primers. Clones were sequenced by immunoSEQ multiplex PCR, and TCRdb holds only the in-frame ones, with some missing. The repertoire includes about 210,000 clones, around four fifths of them detected once, and about 9.4% sits in the top ten. Input material: PBMCs. All receptors come from a woman in her forties or fifties in good health and CMV-seropositive.

This sequence joins TRBV9 and TRBJ1-2; D is possibly TRBD1 (5 bases). The CDR3 totals 14 residues. Trimming stripped 2 bases from V and 2 bases from J, with 10 bases between. The germline gives CDR1 SGDLS, CDR2 YYNGEE. CDR3 amino acids: CASSVTDQNYGYTF. Here the CDR3 DNA reads TGTGCCAGCAGCGTGACAGACCAAAACTATGGCTACACCTTC. Full variable domain (rest looked up from reference TRBV9 and TRBJ1-2): DSGVTQTPKHLITATGQRVTLRCSPRSGDLSVYWYQQSLDQGLQFLIQYYNGEERAKGNILERFSAQQFPDLHSELNLSSLELGDSALYFCASSVTDQNYGYTFGSGTRLTVV.

This sequence joins TRBV27 and TRBJ1-1; D is perhaps TRBD1 (6 bases). This CDR3 region has 12 residues. The germline V and J ends were trimmed by 5 bases and 9 bases, with 13 bases remaining between them. The V gene's germline CDR1 is MNHEY and CDR2 SMNVEV (reference sequence). CDR3 residues: CASSPTQGKAFF. CDR3 DNA sequence: TGTGCCAGCAGTCCGACCCAGGGGAAAGCTTTCTTT.

This chain links TRBV7-8 with TRBJ2-2, with 7 bases fitting TRBD2. Trimming took 1 base from V and 4 from J; bases not matched to a gene: 6. This CDR3 is 16 amino acids long. The germline V gene encodes CDR1 SGHVS and CDR2 FQNEAQ. The chain's CDR3 is CASSLGLASGTGELFF. The CDR3 nucleotides read TGTGCCAGCAGCTTAGGACTAGCCTCCGGCACCGGGGAGCTGTTTTTT.

The gene calls are TRBV9 and TRBJ2-3; no clear D. The CDR3 is 15 residues long. V shed 0 bases and J shed 1 base, with 9 bases lying between them. Germline V lookup: CDR1 SGDLS, CDR2 YYNGEE. The CDR3, as DNA: TGTGCCAGCAGCGTAGGAGAGATTGGCACAGATACGCAGTATTTT. It translates to CASSVGEIGTDTQYF.

V usage is TRBV9 and J usage is TRBJ2-5, with 7 positions matching TRBD2. The ends lost 4 bases at V and 2 bases at J; junction bases unmatched: 14. CDR1 is SGDLS and CDR2 is YYNGEE in the germline V gene. This CDR3 spans 17 amino acids. This CDR3 reads CASSPGGGTRLQETQYF. In nucleotides, the CDR3 is TGTGCCAGCAGCCCGGGGGGAGGAACTAGATTACAAGAGACCCAGTACTTC.

The table lists this clone with a few counts. The J gene is TRBJ1-5, the V gene TRBV19; a weak D match, TRBD1 (5 bases). The CDR3 has 12 residues. With 9 bases removed from V and 7 bases from J, the gap between germline ends came to 13 bases. In germline, CDR1 is LNHDA, CDR2 SQIVND (reference sequence). CDR3: CASQRGRQPQHF. The CDR3 nucleotides read TGTGCCAGCCAAAGGGGCAGACAGCCCCAGCATTTT.

This clone has just one count. The V and J genes are TRBV14 and TRBJ2-7; unclear D gene. This CDR3 spans 13 amino acids. CDR1 SGHDN and CDR2 FVKESK come from the germline V gene. Trimming shortened V by 2 bases and J by 2 bases, and 7 bases separated the two germline ends. In DNA form, the CDR3 reads TGTGCCAGCAGCCAAATGCGGACCTACGAGCAGTACTTC. Amino acids: CASSQMRTYEQYF.

The V call is TRBV18, the J call TRBJ2-2; weak D call: TRBD1 (6 bases). The CDR3 has 18 residues. The V and J ends lost 3 bases and 0 bases respectively, with 17 bases between them. Germline values: CDR1 KGHSH, CDR2 LQKENI. CDR3 in DNA: TGTGCCAGCTCACCTTATGGACAGTTGTTGGCGAACACCGGGGAGCTGTTTTTT. It yields the protein CASSPYGQLLANTGELFF.

This chain links TRBV27 with TRBJ2-7; D is unresolved. The CDR3 has 15 amino acids. Germline V gives CDR1 MNHEY, CDR2 SMNVEV (reference sequence). V was cut by 1 base and J by 6 bases, with 16 bases left in between. The CDR3 protein is CASSLFARRRGEQYF. The CDR3 region has the DNA TGTGCCAGCAGTTTATTCGCGCGTAGGCGAGGCGAGCAGTACTTC.

This clone was seen a few times. This chain links TRBV5-6 with TRBJ1-1; D is ambiguous. There are 14 residues in the CDR3. Germline loops: CDR1 SGHDT, CDR2 YYEEEE. V lost 4 bases and J 4 bases, leaving 14 bases between the germline ends. The CDR3 loop is CASSAFETGTEAFF. CDR3 bases: TGTGCCAGCAGCGCCTTTGAGACGGGCACTGAAGCTTTCTTT.

This sequence joins TRBV7-2 and TRBJ1-6; 11 nucleotides line up with TRBD1. The V segment lost 5 bases and the J segment 9 bases; nucleotides outside the gene matches: 12. Per germline, CDR1 SGHTA and CDR2 FQGNSA. The CDR3 extends over 17 amino acids. The CDR3 bases are TGTGCCAGCAGCCCCTCGTGGTGGACAGGGGGCGGTTCACCCCTCCACTTT. This encodes CASSPSWWTGGGSPLHF.

V and J are TRBV11-2 and TRBJ1-4, with 10 positions matching TRBD1. The germline V gene encodes CDR1 SGHAT and CDR2 FQNNGV. The CDR3 is 16 residues long. V was pared by 5 bases and J by 10 bases, with 13 bases of the junction left unmatched. CDR3 protein: CASSLGTGALDGKLFF. CDR3 nucleotides: TGTGCCAGCAGCCTGGGGACAGGGGCCTTGGATGGAAAACTGTTTTTT.

DNA for the CDR3: TGTGCCAGCAGGACAGGGTTCTCTGGAAACACCATATATTTT. It is translated as CASRTGFSGNTIYF. The chain has TRBV6-5 and TRBJ1-3; 7 bases fit TRBD1. This CDR3 has 14 amino acids. Germline loops: CDR1 MNHEY, CDR2 SVGAGI. Trimming took 6 bases from V and 0 from J; bases not matched to a gene: 2.

The J gene is TRBJ2-1, the V gene TRBV28; 15 bases line up with TRBD2. V was pared by 2 bases and J by 10 bases, with 6 bases of the junction left unmatched. CDR3 length: 16 residues. The germline V gene encodes CDR1 MDHEN and CDR2 SYDVKM. CDR3 coding DNA: TGTGCCAGCAGTTTAGGGACTAGCGGGGGGCTCAACGAGCAGTTCTTC. Protein sequence: CASSLGTSGGLNEQFF. Looking up the rest from reference TRBV28 and TRBJ2-1 gives the full variable domain: DVKVTQSSRYLVKRTGEKVFLECVQDMDHENMFWYRQDPGLGLRLIYFSYDVKMKEKGDIPEGYSVSREKKERFSLILESASTNQTSMYLCASSLGTSGGLNEQFFGPGTRLTVL.